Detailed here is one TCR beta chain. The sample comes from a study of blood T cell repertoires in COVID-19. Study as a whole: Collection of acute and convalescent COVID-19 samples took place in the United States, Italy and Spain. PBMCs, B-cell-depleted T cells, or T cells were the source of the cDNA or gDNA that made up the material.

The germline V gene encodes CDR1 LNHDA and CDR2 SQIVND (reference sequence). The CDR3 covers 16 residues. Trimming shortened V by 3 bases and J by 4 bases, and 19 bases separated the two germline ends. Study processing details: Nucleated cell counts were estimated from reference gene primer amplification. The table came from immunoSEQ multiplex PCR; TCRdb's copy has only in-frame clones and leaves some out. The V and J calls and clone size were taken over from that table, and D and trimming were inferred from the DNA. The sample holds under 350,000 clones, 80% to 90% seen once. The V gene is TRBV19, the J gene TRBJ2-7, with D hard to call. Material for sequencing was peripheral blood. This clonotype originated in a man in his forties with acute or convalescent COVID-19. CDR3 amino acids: CASSIGSPPAWYEQYF. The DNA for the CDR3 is TGTGCCAGTAGTATTGGGTCTCCCCCAGCGTGGTACGAGCAGTACTTC.